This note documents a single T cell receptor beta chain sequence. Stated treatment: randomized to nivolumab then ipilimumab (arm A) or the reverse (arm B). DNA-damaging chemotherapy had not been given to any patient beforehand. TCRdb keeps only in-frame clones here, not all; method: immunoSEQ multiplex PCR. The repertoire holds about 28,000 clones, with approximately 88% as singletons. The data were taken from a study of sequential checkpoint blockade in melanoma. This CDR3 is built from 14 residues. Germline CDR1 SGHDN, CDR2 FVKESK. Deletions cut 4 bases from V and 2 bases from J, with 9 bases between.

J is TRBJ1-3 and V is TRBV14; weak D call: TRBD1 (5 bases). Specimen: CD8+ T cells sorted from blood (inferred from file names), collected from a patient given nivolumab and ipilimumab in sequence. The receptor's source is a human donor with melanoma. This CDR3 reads CASSRWGAGNTIYF. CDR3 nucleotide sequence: TGTGCCAGCAGCCGGTGGGGGGCTGGAAACACCATATATTTT.